This TCR beta chain was found in a study of blood T cell repertoires in COVID-19. Study-level information: Nucleic acid was either cDNA or gDNA, and it came from T cells, B-cell-depleted T cells, or PBMCs.

This CDR3 contains 14 residues. V lost 3 bases to trimming and J lost 5 bases, with 15 bases between them. From germline, CDR1 is SGHDT and CDR2 YYEEEE. Libraries were prepared by immunoSEQ multiplex PCR; TCRdb keeps only in-frame clonotypes and omits some of them. The data contain about 100,000 clones, less than 85% of them singletons. The sample was peripheral blood. This clonotype originated in a woman of 80 years or more with active or convalescent COVID-19. J is TRBJ2-7 and V is TRBV5-6, with a tentative D call TRBD2 (5 bases). In DNA form, the CDR3 reads TGTGCCAGCAGCTCTGGACTCATTTTGGACGAGCAGTACTTC. Translating gives CASSSGLILDEQYF.